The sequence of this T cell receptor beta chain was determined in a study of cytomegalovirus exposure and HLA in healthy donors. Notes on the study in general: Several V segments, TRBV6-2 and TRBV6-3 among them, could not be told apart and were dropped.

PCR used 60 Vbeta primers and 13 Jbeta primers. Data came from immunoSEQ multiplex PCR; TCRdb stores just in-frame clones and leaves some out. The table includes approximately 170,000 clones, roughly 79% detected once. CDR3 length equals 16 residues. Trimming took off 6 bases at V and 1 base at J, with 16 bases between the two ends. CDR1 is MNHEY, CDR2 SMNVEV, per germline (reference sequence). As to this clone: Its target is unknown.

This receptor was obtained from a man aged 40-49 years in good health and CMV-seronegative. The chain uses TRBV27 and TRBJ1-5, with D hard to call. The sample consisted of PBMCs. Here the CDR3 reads CASRSSAGESNQPQHF. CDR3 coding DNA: TGTGCCAGCAGGTCGTCGGCTGGGGAGAGCAATCAGCCCCAGCATTTT.